The clone carrying this TCR beta chain came up once. The CDR3 contains 13 residues. Germline lookup yields CDR1 SGHRS and CDR2 YFSETQ. Trimming cost V 3 bases and J 4 bases, with 9 bases left between them. The record originates from a study of blood T cell repertoires in COVID-19. In the study overall: COVID-19 samples collected from the United States, Italy and Spain covered acute and convalescent phases.

Assay: immunoSEQ multiplex PCR; the TCRdb copy retains only in-frame clones and omits some. Of more than 300,000 clones listed, about nine tenths are singletons. The gene calls are TRBV5-1 and TRBJ2-3; D is ambiguous. Sequences were obtained from PBMCs or T cells enriched from blood (not recorded which). The sequence was collected from a woman under 40 who had recovered from COVID-19. CDR3 loop: CASSSLVSDTQYF. The CDR3 nucleotides are TGCGCCAGCAGCTCTTTAGTTTCAGATACGCAGTATTTT.